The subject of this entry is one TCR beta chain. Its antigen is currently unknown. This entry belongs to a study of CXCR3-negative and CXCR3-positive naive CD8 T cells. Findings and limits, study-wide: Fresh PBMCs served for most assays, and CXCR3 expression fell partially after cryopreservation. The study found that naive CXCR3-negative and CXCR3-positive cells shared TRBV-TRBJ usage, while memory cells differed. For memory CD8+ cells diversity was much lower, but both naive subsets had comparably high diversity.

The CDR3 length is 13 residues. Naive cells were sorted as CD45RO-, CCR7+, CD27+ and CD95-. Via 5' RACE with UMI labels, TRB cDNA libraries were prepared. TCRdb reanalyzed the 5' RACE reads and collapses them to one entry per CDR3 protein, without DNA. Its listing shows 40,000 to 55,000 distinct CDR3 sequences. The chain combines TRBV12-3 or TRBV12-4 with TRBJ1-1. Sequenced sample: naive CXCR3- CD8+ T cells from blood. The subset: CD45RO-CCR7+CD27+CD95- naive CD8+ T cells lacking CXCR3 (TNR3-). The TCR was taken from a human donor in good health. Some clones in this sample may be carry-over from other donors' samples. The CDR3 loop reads CASSARQNTEAFF.